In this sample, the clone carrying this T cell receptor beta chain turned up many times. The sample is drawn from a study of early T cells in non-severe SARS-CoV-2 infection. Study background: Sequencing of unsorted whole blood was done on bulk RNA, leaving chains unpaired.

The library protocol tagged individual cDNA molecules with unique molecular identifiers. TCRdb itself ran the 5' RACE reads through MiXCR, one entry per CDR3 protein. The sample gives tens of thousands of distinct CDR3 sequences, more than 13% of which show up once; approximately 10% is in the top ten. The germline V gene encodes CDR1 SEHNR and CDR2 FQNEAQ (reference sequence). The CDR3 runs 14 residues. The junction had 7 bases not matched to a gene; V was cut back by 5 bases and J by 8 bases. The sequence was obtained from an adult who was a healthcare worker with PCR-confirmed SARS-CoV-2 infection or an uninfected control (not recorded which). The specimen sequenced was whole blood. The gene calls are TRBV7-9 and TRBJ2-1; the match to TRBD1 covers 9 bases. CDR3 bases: TGTGCCAGCAGCACGGACAGGGGAAGGGATGAGCAGTTCTTC. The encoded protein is CASSTDRGRDEQFF.